The 10 T cell receptor beta chains in this list originate from one sample, sequenced in a study of T cell responses to AZD1222 COVID-19 vaccine. Here immunoSEQ multiplex PCR was the method, and the copy in TCRdb shows in-frame clones only, minus some. The sample lists about 110,000 clones, roughly nine tenths occurring once. The sample here was peripheral blood, taken 28 days after the second AZD1222 dose. These receptors were obtained from an adult who received the AZD1222 COVID-19 vaccine.

In this sample, this clone turned up a few times. This rearrangement joins TRBV19 to TRBJ2-7; TRBD2 matches at 9 bases. J gave up 6 bases and V 6 bases, and 12 bases lay outside the gene matches. Per the germline V gene, CDR1 is LNHDA and CDR2 is SQIVND (reference sequence). The CDR3 is 15 amino acids. As DNA, the CDR3 is TGTGCCAGTAGCAGTGCGGGGGGGGCCCCTAGCGAGCAGTACTTC. It is translated as CASSSAGGAPSEQYF. Together with reference TRBV19 and TRBJ2-7, the CDR3 gives the full variable domain: DGGITQSPKYLFRKEGQNVTLSCEQNLNHDAMYWYRQDPGQGLRLIYYSQIVNDFQKGDIAEGYSVSREKKESFPLTVTSAQKNPTAFYLCASSSAGGAPSEQYFGPGTRLTVT.

The gene calls are TRBV5-1 and TRBJ1-3, with 7 bases aligning to TRBD1. V was clipped by 1 base and J by 0 bases; unmatched bases: 10. Germline V CDR1 and CDR2: SGHRS, YFSETQ. This CDR3 contains 18 residues. The CDR3 coding sequence is TGCGCCAGCAGCTTGAAGGTTGGACAGGAGAGCTCTGGAAACACCATATATTTT. Amino acids: CASSLKVGQESSGNTIYF.

The rearrangement uses TRBV24-1 and TRBJ2-1; D is undetermined. The CDR3 sequence is 11 residues long. V dropped 6 bases and J dropped 8 bases, with 7 bases sitting between them. Per the germline V gene, CDR1 is KGHDR and CDR2 is SFDVKD. CDR3 amino acids: CATSLLDEQFF. The CDR3 region has the DNA TGTGCCACCAGTCTGCTCGATGAGCAGTTCTTC.

This chain joins TRBV6-2 or TRBV6-3 and TRBJ2-7; TRBD1 matches at 8 bases. CDR3 length equals 14 residues. Germline lookup yields CDR1 MNHEY and CDR2 SVGEGT. V shed 2 bases and J 4 bases; nucleotides not matched to a gene: 4. CDR3 loop: CASSYGQGSYEQYF. The CDR3, as DNA: TGTGCCAGCAGTTACGGACAGGGTAGTTACGAGCAGTACTTC.

This chain links TRBV14 with TRBJ2-7; the D is unclear. This CDR3 contains 13 residues. Trimming took 2 bases from V and 3 from J, leaving 8 bases between them. The V gene's germline CDR1 is SGHDN and CDR2 FVKESK. The CDR3 DNA reads TGTGCCAGCAGCCAATTCGTCGTCTACGAGCAGTACTTC. It codes for CASSQFVVYEQYF. The whole variable domain, filled in from reference TRBV14 and TRBJ2-7, reads EAGVTQFPSHSVIEKGQTVTLRCDPISGHDNLYWYRRVMGKEIKFLLHFVKESKQDESGMPNNRFLAERTGGTYSTLKVQPAELEDSGVYFCASSQFVVYEQYFGPGTRLTVT.

The chain couples TRBV4-1 to TRBJ2-1; 11 nucleotides line up with TRBD2. V gave up 4 bases and J gave up 7 bases; unmatched junction bases: 12. This CDR3 comprises 17 residues. Germline V CDR1 and CDR2: MGHRA, YSYEKL. CDR3 residues: CASSLPRALAGGNEQFF. The DNA of the CDR3 is TGCGCCAGCAGCCTCCCACGGGCGCTAGCGGGGGGTAATGAGCAGTTCTTC.

The CDR3 DNA reads as TGTGCCAGCAGAGACCTCACCGGGGAGCTGTTTTTT. This codes for CASRDLTGELFF. V is TRBV7-9 and J is TRBJ2-2; D call uncertain. The length of the CDR3 is 12 residues. The germline gives CDR1 SEHNR, CDR2 FQNEAQ (reference sequence). Trimming took 6 bases from V and 4 from J, leaving 6 bases between them.

The chain recombines TRBV27 with TRBJ2-7; D might be TRBD1 (5 bases). The CDR3 has 13 residues. The V gene lost 6 bases and the J gene lost 3 bases, with 12 bases spanning the gap. Germline values: CDR1 MNHEY, CDR2 SMNVEV (reference sequence). This CDR3 reads CASRSQGGYEQYF. The CDR3, as DNA: TGTGCCAGCAGATCCCAGGGCGGCTACGAGCAGTACTTC.

A word on this clone: At one end, the junction sequence differs from germline, possibly due to a read error. The genes are TRBV10-2 and TRBJ2-7; 11 bases fit TRBD1. CDR1 and CDR2 from the germline V gene are WSHSY and SAAADI. The CDR3 length is 16 residues. The CDR3 DNA reads TGCGCCAGCAGTGAGTCGCGGACAGGGGGCTCCGACGAGCAGTACTTC. Protein sequence: CASSESRTGGSDEQYF.

This chain uses TRBV11-1 with TRBJ2-5; D is uncertain. CDR1 is SGHAT and CDR2 is FQDESV in the germline V gene (reference sequence). The CDR3 spans 11 residues. V was pared by 4 bases and J by 1 base, with 1 base between. CDR3 sequence: CASSSQETQYF. The CDR3 DNA reads as TGTGCCAGCAGCTCCCAAGAGACCCAGTACTTC.